This T cell receptor beta chain is from a study of T cells after yellow fever vaccination. TCRdb reanalysed the 5' RACE reads using MiXCR and keeps one entry per CDR3 protein. The sample has over 200,000 distinct CDR3 sequences, 6% to 8% seen once. Source: CD4+ T cells sorted from PBMCs, taken on the day of the yellow fever booster vaccination. The sequence came from a young man who received the YFV17D yellow fever vaccine.

The CDR3 nucleotides are TGTGCCACCAGTGACTTTAGCCGGGCAGGGGGCGCGGGCAATGAGCAGTTCTTC. This encodes CATSDFSRAGGAGNEQFF. This rearrangement joins TRBV24-1 to TRBJ2-1, with 8 bases matching TRBD1. The CDR3 extends over 18 amino acids. Losses at the gene ends were 4 bases for V and 6 bases for J; bases not matched to a gene: 16. The germline CDR1 and CDR2 sequences are KGHDR and SFDVKD.